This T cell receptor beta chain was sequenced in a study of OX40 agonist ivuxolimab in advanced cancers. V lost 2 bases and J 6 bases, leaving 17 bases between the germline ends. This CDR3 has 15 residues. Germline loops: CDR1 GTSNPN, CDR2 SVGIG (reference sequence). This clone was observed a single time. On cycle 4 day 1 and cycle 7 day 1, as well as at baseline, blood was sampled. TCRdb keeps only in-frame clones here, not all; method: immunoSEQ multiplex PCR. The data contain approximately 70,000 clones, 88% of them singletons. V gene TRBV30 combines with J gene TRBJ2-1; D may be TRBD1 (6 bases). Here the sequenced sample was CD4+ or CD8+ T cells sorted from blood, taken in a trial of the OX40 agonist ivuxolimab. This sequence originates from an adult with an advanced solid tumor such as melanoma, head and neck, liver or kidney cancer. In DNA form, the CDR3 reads TGTGCCTGGAGTACTTCGGACTTAGGGGGCAATGAGCAGTTCTTC. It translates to CAWSTSDLGGNEQFF.